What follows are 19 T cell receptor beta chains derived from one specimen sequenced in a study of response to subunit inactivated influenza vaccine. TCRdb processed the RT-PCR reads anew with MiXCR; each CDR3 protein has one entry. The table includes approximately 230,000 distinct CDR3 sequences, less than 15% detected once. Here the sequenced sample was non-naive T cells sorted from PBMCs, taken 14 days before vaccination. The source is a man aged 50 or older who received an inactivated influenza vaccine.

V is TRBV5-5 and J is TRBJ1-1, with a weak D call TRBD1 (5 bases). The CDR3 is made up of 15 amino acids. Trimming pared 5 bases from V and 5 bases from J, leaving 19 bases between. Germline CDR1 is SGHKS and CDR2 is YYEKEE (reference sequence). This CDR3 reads CASREALGGFTEAFF. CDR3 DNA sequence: TGTGCCAGCAGAGAAGCCCTTGGGGGTTTTACTGAAGCTTTCTTT.

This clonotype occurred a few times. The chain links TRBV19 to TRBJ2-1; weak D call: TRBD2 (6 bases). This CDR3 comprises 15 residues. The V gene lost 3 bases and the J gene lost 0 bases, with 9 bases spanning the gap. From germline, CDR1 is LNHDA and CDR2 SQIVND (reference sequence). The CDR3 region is CASSMMGGSYNEQFF. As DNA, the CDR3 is TGTGCCAGTAGTATGATGGGGGGCTCCTACAATGAGCAGTTCTTC.

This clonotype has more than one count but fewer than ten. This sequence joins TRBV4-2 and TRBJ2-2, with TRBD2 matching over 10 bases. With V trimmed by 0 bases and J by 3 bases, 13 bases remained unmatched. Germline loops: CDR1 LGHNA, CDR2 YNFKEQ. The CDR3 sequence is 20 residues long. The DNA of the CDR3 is TGTGCCAGCAGCCAAGAGAGGCGGAGCGGGAGGGCCGGGGACACCGGGGAGCTGTTTTTT. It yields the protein CASSQERRSGRAGDTGELFF.

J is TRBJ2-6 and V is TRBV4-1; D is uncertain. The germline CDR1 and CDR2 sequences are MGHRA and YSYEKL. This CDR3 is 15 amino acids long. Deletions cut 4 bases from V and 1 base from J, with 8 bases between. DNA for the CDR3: TGCGCCAGCAGCCCTACAGCGTCTGGGGCCAACGTCCTGACTTTC. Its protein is CASSPTASGANVLTF.

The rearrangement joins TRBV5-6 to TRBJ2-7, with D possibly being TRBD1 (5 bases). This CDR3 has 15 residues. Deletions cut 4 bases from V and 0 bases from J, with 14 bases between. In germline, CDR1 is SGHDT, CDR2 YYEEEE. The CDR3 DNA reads TGTGCCAGCAGCAGCGACAGCTGGTACTCCTACGAGCAGTACTTC. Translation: CASSSDSWYSYEQYF.

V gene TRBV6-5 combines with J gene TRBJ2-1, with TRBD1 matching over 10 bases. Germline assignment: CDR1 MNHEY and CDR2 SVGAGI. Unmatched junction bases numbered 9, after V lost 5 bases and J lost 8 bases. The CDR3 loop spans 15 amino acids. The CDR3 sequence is CASSNGQGVVDEQFF. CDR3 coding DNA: TGTGCCAGCAGTAACGGACAGGGGGTCGTCGATGAGCAGTTCTTC.

CDR3 sequence reads: CASSRGPDSVEAFF. In DNA, the CDR3 is TGTGCCAGCAGCCGAGGCCCCGACAGCGTTGAAGCTTTCTTT. This sequence joins TRBV7-2 and TRBJ1-1; TRBD1 might be the D (5 bases). CDR1 and CDR2 (germline): SGHTA, FQGNSA. The V end lost 5 bases, the J end lost 7 bases, and 17 bases lay between the germline ends. The CDR3 extends over 14 amino acids.

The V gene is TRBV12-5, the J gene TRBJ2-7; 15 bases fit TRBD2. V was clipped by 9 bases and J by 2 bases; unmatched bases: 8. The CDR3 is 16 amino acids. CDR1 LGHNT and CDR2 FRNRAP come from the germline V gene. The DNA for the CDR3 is TGTGCTAGACCGGGACTAGCGGGGGGCTCCCCCTACGAGCAGTACTTC. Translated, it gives CARPGLAGGSPYEQYF.

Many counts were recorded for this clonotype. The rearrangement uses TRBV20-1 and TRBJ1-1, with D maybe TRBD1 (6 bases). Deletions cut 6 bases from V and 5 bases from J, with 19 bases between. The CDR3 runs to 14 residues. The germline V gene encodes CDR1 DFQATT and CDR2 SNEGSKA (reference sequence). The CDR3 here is CSATLGGRGTEAFF. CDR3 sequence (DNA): TGCAGTGCCACCCTGGGGGGGCGCGGTACTGAAGCTTTCTTT.

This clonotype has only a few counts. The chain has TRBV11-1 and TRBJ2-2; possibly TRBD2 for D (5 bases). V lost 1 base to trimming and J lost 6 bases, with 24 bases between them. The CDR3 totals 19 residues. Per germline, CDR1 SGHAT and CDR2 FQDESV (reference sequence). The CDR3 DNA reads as TGTGCCAGCAGCTTAGGCGCGGGCGTCCTTCGCACCGGGGCCGGGGAGCTGTTTTTT. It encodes CASSLGAGVLRTGAGELFF.

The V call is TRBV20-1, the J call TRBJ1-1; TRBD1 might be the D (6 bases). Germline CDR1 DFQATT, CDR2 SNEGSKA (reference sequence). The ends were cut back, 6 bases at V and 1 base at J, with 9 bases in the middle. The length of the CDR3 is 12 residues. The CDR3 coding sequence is TGCAGTGCCAGGGGAGGGAACACTGAAGCTTTCTTT. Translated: CSARGGNTEAFF.

CDR3 in amino acids: CASSLAARGGSNEQFF. DNA of the CDR3: TGCGCCAGCAGCTTGGCCGCCCGAGGTGGCAGCAATGAGCAGTTCTTC. The rearrangement joins TRBV5-1 to TRBJ2-1; D gene ambiguous. Trimming removed 0 bases from V and 6 bases from J, with 16 bases in between. The CDR3 runs to 16 residues. CDR1 SGHRS and CDR2 YFSETQ come from the germline V gene.

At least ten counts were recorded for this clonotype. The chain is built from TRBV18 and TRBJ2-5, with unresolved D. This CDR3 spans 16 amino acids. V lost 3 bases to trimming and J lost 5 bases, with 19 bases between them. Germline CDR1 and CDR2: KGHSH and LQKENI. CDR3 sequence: CASSPQTWGPGETQYF. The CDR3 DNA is TGTGCCAGCTCACCTCAGACCTGGGGTCCGGGTGAGACCCAGTACTTC. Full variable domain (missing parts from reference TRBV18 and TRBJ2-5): NAGVMQNPRHLVRRRGQEARLRCSPMKGHSHVYWYRQLPEEGLKFMVYLQKENIIDESGMPKERFSAEFPKEGPSILRIQQVVRGDSAAYFCASSPQTWGPGETQYFGPGTRLLVL.

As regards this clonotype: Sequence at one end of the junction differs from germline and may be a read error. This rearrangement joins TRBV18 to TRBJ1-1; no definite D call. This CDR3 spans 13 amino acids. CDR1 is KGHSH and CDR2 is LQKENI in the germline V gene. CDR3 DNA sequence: TGTGCCAGCTCACCACAGGCGAACGCTGAAGTTTTCTTT. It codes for CASSPQANAEVFF.

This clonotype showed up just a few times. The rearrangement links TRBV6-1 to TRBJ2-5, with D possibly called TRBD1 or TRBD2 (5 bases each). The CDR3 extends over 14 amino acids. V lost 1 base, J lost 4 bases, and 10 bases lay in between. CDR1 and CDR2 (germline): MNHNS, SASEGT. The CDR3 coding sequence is TGTGCCAGCAGTGAAGTTGGGGGTGGAGAGACCCAGTACTTC. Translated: CASSEVGGGETQYF.

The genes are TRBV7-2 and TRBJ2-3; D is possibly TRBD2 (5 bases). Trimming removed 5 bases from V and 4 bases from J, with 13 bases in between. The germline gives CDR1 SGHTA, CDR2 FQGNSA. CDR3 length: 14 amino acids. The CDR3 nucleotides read TGTGCCAGCAGCCCGAGGGCGGTGGCAGATACGCAGTATTTT. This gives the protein CASSPRAVADTQYF.

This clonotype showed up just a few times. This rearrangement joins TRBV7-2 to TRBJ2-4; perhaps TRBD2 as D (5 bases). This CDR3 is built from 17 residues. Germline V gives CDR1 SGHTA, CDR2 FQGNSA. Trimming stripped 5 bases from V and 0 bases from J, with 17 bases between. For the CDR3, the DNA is TGTGCCAGCAGCCCGGAGGCCTTTTTCCTAGCCAAAAACATTCAGTACTTC. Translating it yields CASSPEAFFLAKNIQYF. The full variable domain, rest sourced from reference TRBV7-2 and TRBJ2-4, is GAGVSQSPSNKVTEKGKDVELRCDPISGHTALYWYRQSLGQGLEFLIYFQGNSAPDKSGLPSDRFSAERTGGSVSTLTIQRTQQEDSAVYLCASSPEAFFLAKNIQYFGAGTRLSVL.

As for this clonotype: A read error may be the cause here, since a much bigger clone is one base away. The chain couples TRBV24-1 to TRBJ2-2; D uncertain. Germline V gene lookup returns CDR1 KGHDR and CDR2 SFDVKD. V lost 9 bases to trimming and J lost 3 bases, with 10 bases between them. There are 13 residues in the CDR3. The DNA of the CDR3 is TGTGCCACCGACACCCCGGACACCGGGGAGCTGTTTTTT. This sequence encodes CATDTPDTGELFF.

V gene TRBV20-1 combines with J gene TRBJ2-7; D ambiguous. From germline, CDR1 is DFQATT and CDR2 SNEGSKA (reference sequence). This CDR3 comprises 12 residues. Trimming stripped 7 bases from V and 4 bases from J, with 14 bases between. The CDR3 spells CSVGRQTYEQYF. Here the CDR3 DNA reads TGCAGTGTAGGGCGACAAACTTACGAGCAGTACTTC.